This T cell receptor (beta chain) appears in the sequencing data of a study of blood T cell repertoires in COVID-19. Study context: Whether acute or convalescent, the COVID-19 samples came from the United States, Italy and Spain. PBMCs, B-cell-depleted T cells, or T cells provided the cDNA or gDNA that made up the material.

The V gene lost 0 bases and the J gene lost 5 bases, with 14 bases spanning the gap. Germline V gene data show CDR1 as SGHKS and CDR2 as YYEKEE (reference sequence). CDR3 length: 15 amino acids. In the original workflow: Reference gene primer amplification in the assay estimated nucleated cell counts. Clones were sequenced by immunoSEQ multiplex PCR, and TCRdb holds only the in-frame ones, with some missing. That table is the source of V, J and clone size, and D and trimming were worked out from the DNA. Of about 400,000 clones detected, 85% to 90% appear once; the ten largest clones hold around 4.5%.

The material sequenced was peripheral blood. The chain joins TRBV5-5 to TRBJ2-5; the D is unclear. The clonotype was recovered from a woman in her 30s with acute or convalescent COVID-19. CDR3 in amino acids: CASSLAASRVETQYF. CDR3 DNA sequence: TGTGCCAGCAGCTTGGCCGCGTCGCGAGTGGAGACCCAGTACTTC. The full variable domain, its missing parts supplied by reference TRBV5-5 and TRBJ2-5, is DAGVTQSPTHLIKTRGQQVTLRCSPISGHKSVSWYQQVLGQGPQFIFQYYEKEERGRGNFPDRFSARQFPNYSSELNVNALLLGDSALYLCASSLAASRVETQYFGPGTRLLVL.